This T cell receptor (beta chain) is drawn from a study of T-cell memory formation after mild COVID-19. This CDR3 has 12 amino acids. Germline assignment: CDR1 KGHSH and CDR2 LQKENI. With 4 bases clipped from V and 9 bases from J, the junction kept 2 bases outside the gene matches. MiXCR was run by TCRdb on the 5' RACE reads, yielding one entry per CDR3 protein. The sample holds fewer than 650,000 distinct CDR3 sequences, 20% to 25% seen once. This clonotype was found a few times. The chain uses TRBV18 and TRBJ2-1; TRBD2 agrees at 8 bases. The sequencing input was PBMCs or a T cell subset sorted from them (not recorded which). The TCR sequence derives from an adult woman who had mild COVID-19 (a few samples of this study predate the infection). Cell type and time point are not known. The CDR3 bases are TGTGCCAGCTCACGACGGGAGGGTGAGCAGTTCTTC. Protein sequence: CASSRREGEQFF.